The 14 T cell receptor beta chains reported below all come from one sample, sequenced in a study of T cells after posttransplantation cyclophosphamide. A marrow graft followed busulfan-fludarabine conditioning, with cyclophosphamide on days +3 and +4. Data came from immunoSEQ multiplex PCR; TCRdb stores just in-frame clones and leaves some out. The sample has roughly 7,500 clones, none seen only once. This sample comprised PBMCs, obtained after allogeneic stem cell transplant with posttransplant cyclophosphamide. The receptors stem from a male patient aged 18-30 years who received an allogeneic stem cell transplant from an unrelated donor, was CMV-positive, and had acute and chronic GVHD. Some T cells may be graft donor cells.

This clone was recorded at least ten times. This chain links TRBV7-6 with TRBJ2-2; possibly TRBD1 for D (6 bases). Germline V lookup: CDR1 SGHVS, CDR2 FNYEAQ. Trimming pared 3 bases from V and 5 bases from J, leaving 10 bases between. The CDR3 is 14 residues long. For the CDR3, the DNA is TGTGCCAGCAGCTTCGAGAGGGGGACCGGGGAGCTGTTTTTT. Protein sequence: CASSFERGTGELFF.

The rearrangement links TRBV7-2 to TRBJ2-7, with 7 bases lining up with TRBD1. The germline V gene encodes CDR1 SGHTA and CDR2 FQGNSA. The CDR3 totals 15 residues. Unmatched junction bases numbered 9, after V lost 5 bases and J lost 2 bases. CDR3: CASSLDRFSTYEQYF. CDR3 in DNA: TGTGCCAGCAGCCTGGACAGGTTTTCAACCTACGAGCAGTACTTC. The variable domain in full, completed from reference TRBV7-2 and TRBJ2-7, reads GAGVSQSPSNKVTEKGKDVELRCDPISGHTALYWYRQSLGQGLEFLIYFQGNSAPDKSGLPSDRFSAERTGGSVSTLTIQRTQQEDSAVYLCASSLDRFSTYEQYFGPGTRLTVT.

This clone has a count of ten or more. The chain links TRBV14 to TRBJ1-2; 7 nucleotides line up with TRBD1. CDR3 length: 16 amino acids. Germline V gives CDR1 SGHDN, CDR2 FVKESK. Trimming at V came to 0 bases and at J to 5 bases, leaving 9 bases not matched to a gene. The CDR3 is CASSQDALGGGYGYTF. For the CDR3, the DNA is TGTGCCAGCAGCCAAGACGCCCTAGGGGGCGGGTATGGCTACACCTTC.

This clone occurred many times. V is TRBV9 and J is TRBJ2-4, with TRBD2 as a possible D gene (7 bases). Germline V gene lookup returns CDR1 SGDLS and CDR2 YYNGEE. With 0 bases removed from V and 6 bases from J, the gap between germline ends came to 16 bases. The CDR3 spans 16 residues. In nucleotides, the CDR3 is TGTGCCAGCAGCGTAGGTCAGGGGCGCGGGGGAAACATTCAGTACTTC. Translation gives CASSVGQGRGGNIQYF.

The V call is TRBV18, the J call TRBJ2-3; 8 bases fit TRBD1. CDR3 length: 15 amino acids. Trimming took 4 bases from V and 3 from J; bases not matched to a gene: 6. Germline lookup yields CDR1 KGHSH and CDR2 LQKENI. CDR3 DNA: TGTGCCAGCTCACTTACAGGGGGAGATACAGATACGCAGTATTTT. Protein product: CASSLTGGDTDTQYF.

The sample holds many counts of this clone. CDR3 region: CASSEFVSYNSPLHF. The DNA for the CDR3 is TGTGCCAGCAGTGAATTCGTGTCCTATAATTCACCCCTCCACTTT. J is TRBJ1-6 and V is TRBV25-1; D is uncertain. Germline V lookup: CDR1 MGHDK, CDR2 SYGVNS. The CDR3 totals 15 residues. V lost 1 base, J lost 1 base, and 5 bases lay in between.

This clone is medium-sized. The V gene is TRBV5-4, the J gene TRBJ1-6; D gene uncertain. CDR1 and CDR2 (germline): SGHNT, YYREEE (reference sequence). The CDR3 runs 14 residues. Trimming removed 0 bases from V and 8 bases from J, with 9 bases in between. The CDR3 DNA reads TGTGCCAGCAGCTTGGGTCGCGGGGATTCACCCCTCCACTTT. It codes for CASSLGRGDSPLHF. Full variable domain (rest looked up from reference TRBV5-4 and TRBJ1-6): ETGVTQSPTHLIKTRGQQVTLRCSSQSGHNTVSWYQQALGQGPQFIFQYYREEENGRGNFPPRFSGLQFPNYSSELNVNALELDDSALYLCASSLGRGDSPLHFGNGTRLTVT.

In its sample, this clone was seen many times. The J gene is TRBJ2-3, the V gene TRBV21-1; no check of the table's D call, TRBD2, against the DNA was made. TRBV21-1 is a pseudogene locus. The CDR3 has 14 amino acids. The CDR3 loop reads CASSSHSSTDTQYF. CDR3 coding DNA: TGTGCCAGCAGCTCCCACTCTAGCACAGATACGCAGTATTTT.

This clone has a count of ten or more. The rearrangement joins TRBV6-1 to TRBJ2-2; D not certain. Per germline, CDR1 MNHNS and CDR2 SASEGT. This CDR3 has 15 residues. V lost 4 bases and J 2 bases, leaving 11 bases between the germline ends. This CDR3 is CASSVDSVNTGELFF. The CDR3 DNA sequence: TGTGCCAGCAGTGTCGACTCAGTCAACACCGGGGAGCTGTTTTTT.

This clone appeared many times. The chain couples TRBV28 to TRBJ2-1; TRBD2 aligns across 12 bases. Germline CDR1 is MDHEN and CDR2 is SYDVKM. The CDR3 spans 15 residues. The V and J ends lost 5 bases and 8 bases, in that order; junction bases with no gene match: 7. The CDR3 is CASSPLAGGPHEQFF. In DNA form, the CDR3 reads TGTGCCAGCAGTCCTCTAGCGGGGGGGCCCCATGAGCAGTTCTTC.

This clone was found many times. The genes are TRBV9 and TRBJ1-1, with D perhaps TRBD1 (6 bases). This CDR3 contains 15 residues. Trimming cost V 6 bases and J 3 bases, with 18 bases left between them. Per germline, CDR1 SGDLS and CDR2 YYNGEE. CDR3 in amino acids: CASKRGGGSDTEAFF. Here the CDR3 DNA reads TGTGCCAGCAAACGAGGGGGGGGGAGTGACACTGAAGCTTTCTTT.

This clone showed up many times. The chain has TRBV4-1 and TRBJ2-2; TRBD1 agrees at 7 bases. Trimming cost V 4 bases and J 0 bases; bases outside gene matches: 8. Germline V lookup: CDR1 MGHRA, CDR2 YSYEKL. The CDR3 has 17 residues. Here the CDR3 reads CASSPTSGTANTGELFF. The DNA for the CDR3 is TGCGCCAGCAGCCCAACTTCCGGGACAGCGAACACCGGGGAGCTGTTTTTT.

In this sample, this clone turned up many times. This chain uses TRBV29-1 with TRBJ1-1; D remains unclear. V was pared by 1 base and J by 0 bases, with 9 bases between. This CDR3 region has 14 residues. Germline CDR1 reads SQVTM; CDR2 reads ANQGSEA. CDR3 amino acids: CSVEGHRLNTEAFF. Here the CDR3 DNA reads TGCAGCGTTGAAGGGCACAGACTGAACACTGAAGCTTTCTTT.

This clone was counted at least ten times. CDR3 region: CASSPLGATYSNYGYTF. The CDR3 DNA reads TGTGCCAGCAGCCCTCTGGGAGCGACTTACTCAAACTATGGCTACACCTTC. The J gene is TRBJ1-2, the V gene TRBV11-1; D call uncertain. V was shortened by 5 bases and J by 2 bases, with 21 bases between the two germline ends. Germline V gene sequence: CDR1 SGHAT, CDR2 FQDESV (reference sequence). The CDR3 covers 17 residues.